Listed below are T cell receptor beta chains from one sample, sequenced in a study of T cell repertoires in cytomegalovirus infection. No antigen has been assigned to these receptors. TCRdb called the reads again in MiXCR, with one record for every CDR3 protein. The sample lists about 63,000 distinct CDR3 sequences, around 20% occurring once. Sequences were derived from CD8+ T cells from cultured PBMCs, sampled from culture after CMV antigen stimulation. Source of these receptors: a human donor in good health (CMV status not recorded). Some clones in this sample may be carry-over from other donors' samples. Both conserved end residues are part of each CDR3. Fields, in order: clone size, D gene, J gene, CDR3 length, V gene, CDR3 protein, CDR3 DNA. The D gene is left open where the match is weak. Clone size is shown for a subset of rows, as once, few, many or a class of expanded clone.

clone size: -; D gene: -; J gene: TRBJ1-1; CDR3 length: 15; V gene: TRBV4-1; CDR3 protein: CASSQERSRHTEAFF; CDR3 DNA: TGCGCCAGCAGCCAAGAACGGAGCAGGCACACTGAAGCTTTCTTT
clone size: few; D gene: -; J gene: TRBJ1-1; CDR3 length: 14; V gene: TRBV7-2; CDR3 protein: CASSPSWGADEAFF; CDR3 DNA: TGTGCCAGCAGCCCCTCCTGGGGGGCTGATGAAGCTTTCTTT
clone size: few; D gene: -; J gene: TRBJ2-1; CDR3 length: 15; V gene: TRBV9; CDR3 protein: CASSVVGTSYNEQFF; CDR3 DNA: TGTGCCAGCAGCGTAGTAGGGACTTCCTACAATGAGCAGTTCTTC
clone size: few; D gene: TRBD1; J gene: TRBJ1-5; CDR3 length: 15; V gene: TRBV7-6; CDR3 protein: CASSLNRGLNQPQHF; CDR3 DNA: TGTGCCAGCAGCTTAAACAGGGGGCTCAATCAGCCCCAGCATTTT
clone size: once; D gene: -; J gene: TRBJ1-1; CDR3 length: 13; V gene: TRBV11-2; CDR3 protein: CASSSGFNTEAFF; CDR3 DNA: TGTGCCAGCAGCTCAGGCTTTAACACTGAAGCTTTCTTT
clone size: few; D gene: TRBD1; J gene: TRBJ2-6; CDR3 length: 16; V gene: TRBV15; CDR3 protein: CATVRTGGAGANVLTF; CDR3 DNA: TGTGCCACCGTCAGGACAGGGGGCGCTGGGGCCAACGTCCTGACTTTC
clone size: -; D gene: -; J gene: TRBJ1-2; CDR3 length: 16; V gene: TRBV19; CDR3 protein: CASSIGGKEGTYGYTF; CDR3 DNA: TGTGCCAGTAGTATCGGCGGCAAAGAGGGAACCTATGGCTACACCTTC
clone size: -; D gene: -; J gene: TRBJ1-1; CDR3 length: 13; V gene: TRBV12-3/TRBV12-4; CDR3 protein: CASSSLPLSEAFF; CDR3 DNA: TGTGCCAGCAGTTCCCTCCCCCTATCCGAAGCTTTCTTT
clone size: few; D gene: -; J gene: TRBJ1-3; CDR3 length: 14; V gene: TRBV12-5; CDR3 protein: CASGLGTAGNTIYF; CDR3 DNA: TGTGCTAGTGGTTTGGGGACAGCCGGAAACACCATATATTTT
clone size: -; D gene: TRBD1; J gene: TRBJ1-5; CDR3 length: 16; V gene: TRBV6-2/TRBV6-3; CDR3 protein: CASSTQFGTANQPQHF; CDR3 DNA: TGTGCCAGCAGTACTCAGTTCGGGACAGCTAATCAGCCCCAGCATTTT
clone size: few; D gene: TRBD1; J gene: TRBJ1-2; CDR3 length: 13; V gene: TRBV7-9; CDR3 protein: CASSSGQGSGYTF; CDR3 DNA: TGTGCCAGCAGCTCAGGACAGGGTTCGGGCTACACCTTC
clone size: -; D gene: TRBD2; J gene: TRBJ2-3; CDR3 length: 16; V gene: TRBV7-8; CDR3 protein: CASSSEAAGGHDTQYF; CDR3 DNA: TGTGCCAGCAGCTCCGAGGCGGCGGGGGGCCACGATACGCAGTATTTT
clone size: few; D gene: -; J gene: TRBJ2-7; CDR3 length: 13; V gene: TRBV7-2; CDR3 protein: CASSLGGLREQYF; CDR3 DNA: TGTGCCAGCAGCTTAGGTGGGCTCAGGGAGCAGTACTTC
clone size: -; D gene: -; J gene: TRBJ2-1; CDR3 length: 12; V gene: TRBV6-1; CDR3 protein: CASSERGGKQFF; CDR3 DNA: TGTGCCAGCAGTGAAAGGGGGGGGAAGCAGTTCTTC
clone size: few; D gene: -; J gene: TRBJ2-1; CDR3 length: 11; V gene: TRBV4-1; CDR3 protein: CASSQIGEQFF; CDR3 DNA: TGCGCCAGCAGCCAAATCGGTGAGCAGTTCTTC
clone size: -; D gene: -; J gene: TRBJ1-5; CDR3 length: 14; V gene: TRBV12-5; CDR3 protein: CASGFVTAGQPQHF; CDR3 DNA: TGTGCTAGTGGATTCGTTACCGCAGGGCAGCCCCAGCATTTT
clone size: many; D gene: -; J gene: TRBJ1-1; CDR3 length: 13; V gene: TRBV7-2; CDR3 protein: CASSFSVNTEAFF; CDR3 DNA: TGTGCCAGCAGCTTTTCCGTGAACACTGAAGCTTTCTTT
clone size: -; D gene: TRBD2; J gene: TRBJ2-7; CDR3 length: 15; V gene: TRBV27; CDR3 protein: CASKPSGGISYEQYF; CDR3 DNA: TGTGCCAGCAAACCTAGCGGGGGTATCTCCTACGAGCAGTACTTC
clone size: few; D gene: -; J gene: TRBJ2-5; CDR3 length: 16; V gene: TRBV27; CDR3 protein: CASSLSFAGAPETQYF; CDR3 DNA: TGTGCCAGCAGTTTATCGTTTGCGGGGGCCCCCGAGACCCAGTACTTC
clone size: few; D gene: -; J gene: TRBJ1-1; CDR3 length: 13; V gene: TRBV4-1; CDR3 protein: CASSQDGRTEAFF; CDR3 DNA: TGCGCCAGCAGCCAAGATGGGAGGACTGAAGCTTTCTTT
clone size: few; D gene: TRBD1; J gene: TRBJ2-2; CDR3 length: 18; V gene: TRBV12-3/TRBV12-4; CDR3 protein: CASSFAPPDRANTGELFF; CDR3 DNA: TGTGCCAGCAGTTTCGCCCCGCCTGACAGGGCTAACACCGGGGAGCTGTTTTTT
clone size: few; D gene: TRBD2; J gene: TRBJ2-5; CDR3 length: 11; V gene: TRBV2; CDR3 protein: CARTSGETQYF; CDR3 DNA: TGTGCCAGAACTAGCGGGGAGACCCAGTACTTC
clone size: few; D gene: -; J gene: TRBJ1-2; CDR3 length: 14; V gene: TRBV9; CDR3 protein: CASSVRGGAYGYTF; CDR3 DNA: TGTGCCAGCAGCGTAAGGGGGGGCGCCTATGGCTACACCTTC
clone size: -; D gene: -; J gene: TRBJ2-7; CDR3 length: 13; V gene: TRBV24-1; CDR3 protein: CATSDPTSYEQYF; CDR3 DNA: TGTGCCACCAGTGACCCGACAAGTTACGAGCAGTACTTC
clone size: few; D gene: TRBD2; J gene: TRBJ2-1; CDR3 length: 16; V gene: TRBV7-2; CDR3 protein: CASSLERLAGGPKQFF; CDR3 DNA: TGTGCCAGCAGCTTAGAACGACTAGCGGGGGGGCCTAAGCAGTTCTTC
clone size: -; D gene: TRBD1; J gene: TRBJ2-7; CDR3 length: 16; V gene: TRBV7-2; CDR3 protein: CASSSMPGQGRVKQYF; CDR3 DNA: TGTGCCAGCAGCTCCATGCCGGGACAGGGACGTGTTAAGCAGTACTTC
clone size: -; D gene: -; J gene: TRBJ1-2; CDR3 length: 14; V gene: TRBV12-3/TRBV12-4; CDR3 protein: CASSPTTFFDGYTF; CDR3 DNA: TGTGCCAGCAGTCCGACGACATTTTTTGATGGCTACACCTTC
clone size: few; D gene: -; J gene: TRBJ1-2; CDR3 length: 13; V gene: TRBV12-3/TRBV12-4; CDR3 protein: CASSSTVFYGYTF; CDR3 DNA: TGTGCCAGCAGTTCGACGGTTTTTTATGGCTACACCTTC
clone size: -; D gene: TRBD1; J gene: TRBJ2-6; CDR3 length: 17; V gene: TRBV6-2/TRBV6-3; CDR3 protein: CASKPGQGFSGANVLTF; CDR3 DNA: TGTGCCAGCAAACCGGGACAGGGTTTCTCTGGGGCCAACGTCCTGACTTTC
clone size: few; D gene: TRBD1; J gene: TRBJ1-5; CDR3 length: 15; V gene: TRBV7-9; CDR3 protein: CASSPGTGGHQPQHF; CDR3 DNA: TGTGCCAGCAGCCCCGGGACAGGGGGCCATCAGCCCCAGCATTTT
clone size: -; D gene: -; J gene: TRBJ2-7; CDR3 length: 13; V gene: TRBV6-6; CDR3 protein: CASSQPPQLVQYF; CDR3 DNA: TGTGCCAGCAGCCAACCCCCGCAATTGGTGCAGTACTTC
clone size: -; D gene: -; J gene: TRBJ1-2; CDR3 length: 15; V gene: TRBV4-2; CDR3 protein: CASSQEGSVLHGYTF; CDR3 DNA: TGTGCCAGCAGCCAAGAAGGCAGCGTCCTTCATGGCTACACCTTC